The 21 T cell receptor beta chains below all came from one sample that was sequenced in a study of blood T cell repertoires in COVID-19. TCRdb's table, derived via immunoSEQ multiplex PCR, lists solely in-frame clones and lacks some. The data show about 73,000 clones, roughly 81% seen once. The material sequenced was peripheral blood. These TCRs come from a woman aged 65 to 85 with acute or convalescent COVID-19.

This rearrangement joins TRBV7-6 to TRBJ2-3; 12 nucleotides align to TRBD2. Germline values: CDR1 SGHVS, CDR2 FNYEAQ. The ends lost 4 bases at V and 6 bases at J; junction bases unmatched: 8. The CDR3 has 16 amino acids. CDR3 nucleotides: TGTGCCAGCAGCTCCTGGACTAGCGGGGATGGGGATACGCAGTATTTT. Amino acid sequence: CASSSWTSGDGDTQYF.

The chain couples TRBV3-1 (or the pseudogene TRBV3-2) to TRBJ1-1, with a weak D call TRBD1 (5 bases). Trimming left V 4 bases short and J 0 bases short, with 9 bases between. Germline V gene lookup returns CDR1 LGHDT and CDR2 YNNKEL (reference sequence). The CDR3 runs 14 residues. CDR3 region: CASSRQLLNTEAFF. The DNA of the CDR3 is TGTGCCAGCAGCCGACAGTTGTTGAACACTGAAGCTTTCTTT.

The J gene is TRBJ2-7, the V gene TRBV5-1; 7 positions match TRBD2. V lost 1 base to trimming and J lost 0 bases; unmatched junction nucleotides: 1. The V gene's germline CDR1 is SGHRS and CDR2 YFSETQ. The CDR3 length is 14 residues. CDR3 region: CASSLRDYSYEQYF. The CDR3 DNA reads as TGCGCCAGCAGCTTGCGGGACTACTCCTACGAGCAGTACTTC.

The CDR3 nucleotides are TGTGCCAGCAGCACGTCGGGACGGAGGGGCACTGAAGCTTTCTTT. This translates into CASSTSGRRGTEAFF. This sequence joins TRBV7-9 and TRBJ1-1, with TRBD1 as a possible D gene (5 bases). V was trimmed by 5 bases and J by 4 bases, leaving 17 bases between them. Germline V gene data show CDR1 as SEHNR and CDR2 as FQNEAQ (reference sequence). The CDR3 runs 15 residues.

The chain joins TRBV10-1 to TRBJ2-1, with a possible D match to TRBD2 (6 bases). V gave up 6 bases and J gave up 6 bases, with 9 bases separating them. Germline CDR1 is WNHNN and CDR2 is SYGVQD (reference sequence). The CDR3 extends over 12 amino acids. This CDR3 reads CASSQGGNEQFF. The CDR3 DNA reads TGCGCCAGCAGCCAGGGAGGCAATGAGCAGTTCTTC.

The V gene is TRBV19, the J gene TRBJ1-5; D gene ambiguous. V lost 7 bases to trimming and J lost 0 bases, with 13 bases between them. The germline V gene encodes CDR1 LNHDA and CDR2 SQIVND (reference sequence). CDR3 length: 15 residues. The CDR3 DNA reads TGTGCCAGTACCAGGACTCGAAATAGCAATCAGCCCCAGCATTTT. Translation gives CASTRTRNSNQPQHF. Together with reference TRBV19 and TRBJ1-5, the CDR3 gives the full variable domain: DGGITQSPKYLFRKEGQNVTLSCEQNLNHDAMYWYRQDPGQGLRLIYYSQIVNDFQKGDIAEGYSVSREKKESFPLTVTSAQKNPTAFYLCASTRTRNSNQPQHFGDGTRLSIL.

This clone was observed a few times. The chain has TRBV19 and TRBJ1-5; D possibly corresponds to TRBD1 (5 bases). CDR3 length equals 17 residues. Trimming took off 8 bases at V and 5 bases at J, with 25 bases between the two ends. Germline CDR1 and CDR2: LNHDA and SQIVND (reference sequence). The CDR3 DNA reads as TGTGCCAGTGGGTATGGAAGTCGGGCGGCAGGGTATCAGCCCCAGCATTTT. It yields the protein CASGYGSRAAGYQPQHF.

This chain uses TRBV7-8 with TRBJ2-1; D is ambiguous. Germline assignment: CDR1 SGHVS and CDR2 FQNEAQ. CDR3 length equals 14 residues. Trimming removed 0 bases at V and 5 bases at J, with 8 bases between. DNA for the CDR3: TGTGCCAGCAGCTTAGCCTTGGGCCACAATGAGCAGTTCTTC. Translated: CASSLALGHNEQFF.

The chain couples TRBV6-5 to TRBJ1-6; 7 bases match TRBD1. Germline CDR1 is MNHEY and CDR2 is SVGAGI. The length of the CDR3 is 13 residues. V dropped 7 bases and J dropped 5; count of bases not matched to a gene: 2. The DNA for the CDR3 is TGTGCCAGCAAGACAGGGAATAATTCACCCCTCCACTTT. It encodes CASKTGNNSPLHF.

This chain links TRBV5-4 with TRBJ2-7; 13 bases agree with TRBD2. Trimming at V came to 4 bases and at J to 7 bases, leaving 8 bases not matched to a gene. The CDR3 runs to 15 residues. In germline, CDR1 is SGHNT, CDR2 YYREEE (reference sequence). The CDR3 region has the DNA TGTGCCAGCAGCCTCAGACTAGCGGGAGGCCATGAGCAGTACTTC. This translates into CASSLRLAGGHEQYF.

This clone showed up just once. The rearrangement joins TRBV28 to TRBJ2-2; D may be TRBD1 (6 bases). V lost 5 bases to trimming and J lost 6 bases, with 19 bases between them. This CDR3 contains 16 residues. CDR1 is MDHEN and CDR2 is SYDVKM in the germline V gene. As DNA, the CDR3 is TGTGCCAGCAGTGGGGGCGCGGTCTTAGGTTCCGGGGAGCTGTTTTTT. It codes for CASSGGAVLGSGELFF.

The CDR3 nucleotides are TGTGCCAGCATGGGGGGGACAGGGGGTCCCTACGAGCAGTACTTC. Protein product: CASMGGTGGPYEQYF. This chain connects TRBV2 to TRBJ2-7; 11 positions match TRBD1. Trimming took 7 bases from V and 2 from J; bases not matched to a gene: 7. CDR3 size: 15 residues. Looked up from germline, CDR1 is SNHLY and CDR2 is FYNNEI.

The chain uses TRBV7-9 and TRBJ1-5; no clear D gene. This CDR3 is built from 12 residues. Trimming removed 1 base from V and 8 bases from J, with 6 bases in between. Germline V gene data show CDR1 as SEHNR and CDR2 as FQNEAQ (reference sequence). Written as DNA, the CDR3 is TGTGCCAGCAGCTTAGAGAGGGAGCCCCAGCATTTT. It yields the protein CASSLEREPQHF. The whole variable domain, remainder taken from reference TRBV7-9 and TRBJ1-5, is DTGVSQNPRHKITKRGQNVTFRCDPISEHNRLYWYRQTLGQGPEFLTYFQNEAQLEKSRLLSDRFSAERPKGSFSTLEIQRTEQGDSAMYLCASSLEREPQHFGDGTRLSIL.

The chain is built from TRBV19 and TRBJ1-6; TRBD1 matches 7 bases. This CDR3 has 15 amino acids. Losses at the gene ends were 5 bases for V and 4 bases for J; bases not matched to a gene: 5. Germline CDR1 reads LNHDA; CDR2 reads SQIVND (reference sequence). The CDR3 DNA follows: TGTGCCAGTAGTGAGGGGACAGCTTATAATTCACCCCTCCACTTT. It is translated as CASSEGTAYNSPLHF. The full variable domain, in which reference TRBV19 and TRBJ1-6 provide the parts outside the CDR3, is DGGITQSPKYLFRKEGQNVTLSCEQNLNHDAMYWYRQDPGQGLRLIYYSQIVNDFQKGDIAEGYSVSREKKESFPLTVTSAQKNPTAFYLCASSEGTAYNSPLHFGNGTRLTVT.

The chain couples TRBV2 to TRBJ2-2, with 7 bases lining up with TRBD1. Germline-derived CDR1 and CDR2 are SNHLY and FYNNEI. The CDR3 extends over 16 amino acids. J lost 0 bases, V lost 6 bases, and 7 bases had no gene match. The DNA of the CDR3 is TGTGCCAGCAGGGCCAGACAGGGCGCGAACACCGGGGAGCTGTTTTTT. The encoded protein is CASRARQGANTGELFF.

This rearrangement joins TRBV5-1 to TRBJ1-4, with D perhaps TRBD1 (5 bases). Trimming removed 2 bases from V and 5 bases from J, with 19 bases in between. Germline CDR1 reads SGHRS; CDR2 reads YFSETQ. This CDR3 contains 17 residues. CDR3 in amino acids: CASSLRAQGAGNEKLFF. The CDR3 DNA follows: TGCGCCAGCAGCTTAAGGGCTCAAGGGGCGGGGAATGAAAAACTGTTTTTT.

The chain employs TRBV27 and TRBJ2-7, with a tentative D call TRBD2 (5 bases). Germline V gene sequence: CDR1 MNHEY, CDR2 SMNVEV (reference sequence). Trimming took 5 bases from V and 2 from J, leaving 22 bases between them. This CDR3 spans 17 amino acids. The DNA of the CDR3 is TGTGCCAGCAGTCCGACCTCGATGAGCGGAGAGCCCTACGAGCAGTACTTC. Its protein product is CASSPTSMSGEPYEQYF.

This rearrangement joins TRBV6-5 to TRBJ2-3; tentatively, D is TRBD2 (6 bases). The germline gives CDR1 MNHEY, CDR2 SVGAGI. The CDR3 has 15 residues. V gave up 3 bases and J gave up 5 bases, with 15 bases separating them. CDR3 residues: CASSYWGDLGDTQYF. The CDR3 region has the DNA TGTGCCAGCAGTTATTGGGGGGATCTTGGAGATACGCAGTATTTT.

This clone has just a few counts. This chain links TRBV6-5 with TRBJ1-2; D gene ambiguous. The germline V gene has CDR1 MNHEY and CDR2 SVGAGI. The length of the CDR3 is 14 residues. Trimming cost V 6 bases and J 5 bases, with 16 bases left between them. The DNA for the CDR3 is TGTGCCAGCAGCGTAGCCAGAGCATGGTATGGCTACACCTTC. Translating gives CASSVARAWYGYTF.

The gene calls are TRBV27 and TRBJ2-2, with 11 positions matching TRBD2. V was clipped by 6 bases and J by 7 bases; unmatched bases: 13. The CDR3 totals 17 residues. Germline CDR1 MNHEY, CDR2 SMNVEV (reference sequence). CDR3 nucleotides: TGTGCCAGCAGAGGGGGCCAGACTAGCGGGACTGACGGGGAGCTGTTTTTT. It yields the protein CASRGGQTSGTDGELFF.

CDR3 bases: TGTGCCAGCTCACCGCCGGGACTAGCGGGGATCCAGAACACCGGGGAGCTGTTTTTT. Protein sequence: CASSPPGLAGIQNTGELFF. This rearrangement joins TRBV18 to TRBJ2-2; 13 bases are a match to TRBD2. The trim removed 3 bases at V and 1 base at J, leaving 8 bases unmatched. The germline V gene encodes CDR1 KGHSH and CDR2 LQKENI. CDR3 length: 19 amino acids.